The 30 T cell receptor beta chains reported below all come from one sample, sequenced in a study of blood T cell repertoires in COVID-19. TCRdb's table, derived via immunoSEQ multiplex PCR, lists solely in-frame clones and lacks some. The sample contains tens of thousands of clones, about 91% of which appear only once. The sample taken for sequencing was peripheral blood. The receptors were sampled from a woman in her seventies with acute or convalescent COVID-19.

This clone occurred a few times. V and J are TRBV4-2 and TRBJ2-1; a weak D match, TRBD1 (6 bases). Trimming cost V 0 bases and J 4 bases, with 16 bases left between them. Germline V gives CDR1 LGHNA, CDR2 YNFKEQ. The CDR3 is made up of 17 amino acids. The DNA for the CDR3 is TGTGCCAGCAGCCAAGATTCCTCGGGACAAGCATACAATGAGCAGTTCTTC. Residues: CASSQDSSGQAYNEQFF.

The V call is TRBV10-3, the J call TRBJ1-2, with D unresolved. V dropped 5 bases and J dropped 2 bases, with 12 bases sitting between them. Germline V gene lookup returns CDR1 ENHRY and CDR2 SYGVKD. The CDR3 runs to 14 residues. The CDR3 nucleotides are TGTGCCATCAGTTTTGGGCAGTACAACTATGGCTACACCTTC. Protein: CAISFGQYNYGYTF.

The chain uses TRBV19 and TRBJ1-4, with 7 bases identical to TRBD1. From germline, CDR1 is LNHDA and CDR2 SQIVND (reference sequence). The junction had 6 bases not matched to a gene; V was cut back by 7 bases and J by 4 bases. The CDR3 is 14 amino acids. The chain's CDR3 is CASTAGTVNEKLFF. Here the CDR3 DNA reads TGTGCCAGTACCGCCGGGACAGTTAATGAAAAACTGTTTTTT. Using reference TRBV19 and TRBJ1-4 for the parts outside the CDR3, the full variable domain is DGGITQSPKYLFRKEGQNVTLSCEQNLNHDAMYWYRQDPGQGLRLIYYSQIVNDFQKGDIAEGYSVSREKKESFPLTVTSAQKNPTAFYLCASTAGTVNEKLFFGSGTQLSVL.

This clone was observed a few times. This chain joins TRBV4-2 and TRBJ1-1; 8 bases are shared with TRBD1. CDR1 is LGHNA and CDR2 is YNFKEQ in the germline V gene. The CDR3 is 15 amino acids. The V segment lost 4 bases and the J segment 1 base; nucleotides outside the gene matches: 5. This CDR3 is CASSRTGGENTEAFF. The CDR3 DNA sequence: TGTGCCAGCAGCCGAACAGGGGGAGAGAACACTGAAGCTTTCTTT.

The chain couples TRBV5-1 to TRBJ2-2; 9 bases match TRBD1. The CDR3 is made up of 15 amino acids. V dropped 5 bases and J dropped 4; count of bases not matched to a gene: 6. CDR1 is SGHRS and CDR2 is YFSETQ in the germline V gene. Here the CDR3 DNA reads TGCGCCAGCAGACTGACAGGGGGGAGCACCGGGGAGCTGTTTTTT. Translating gives CASRLTGGSTGELFF. The complete variable domain, with remaining parts taken from reference TRBV5-1 and TRBJ2-2, reads KAGVTQTPRYLIKTRGQQVTLSCSPISGHRSVSWYQQTPGQGLQFLFEYFSETQRNKGNFPGRFSGRQFSNSRSEMNVSTLELGDSALYLCASRLTGGSTGELFFGEGSRLTVL.

The rearrangement uses TRBV29-1 and TRBJ2-5; tentatively, D is TRBD2 (7 bases). CDR3 length equals 14 residues. Germline values: CDR1 SQVTM, CDR2 ANQGSEA. CDR3 loop: CTNRRGAVQETQYF. CDR3 coding DNA: TGCACTAACCGACGGGGGGCGGTCCAAGAGACCCAGTACTTC.

The V and J genes are TRBV28 and TRBJ2-2; tentative D call: TRBD2 (5 bases). This CDR3 contains 16 residues. In germline, CDR1 is MDHEN, CDR2 SYDVKM. Trimming removed 5 bases at V and 3 bases at J, with 16 bases between. The CDR3 DNA follows: TGTGCCAGCAGTCCTTTAGGCGAGGGATACACCGGGGAGCTGTTTTTT. It specifies CASSPLGEGYTGELFF.

This rearrangement joins TRBV5-6 to TRBJ1-2; TRBD1 is a possible D gene (6 bases). The CDR3 length is 15 residues. V lost 5 bases and J lost 5, with 19 bases in between. The germline gives CDR1 SGHDT, CDR2 YYEEEE. CDR3 region: CASSHQGITQYGYTF. In nucleotides, the CDR3 is TGTGCCAGCAGTCACCAGGGGATAACCCAATATGGCTACACCTTC.

This sequence joins TRBV19 and TRBJ1-5, with 9 positions matching TRBD1. The V segment lost 8 bases and the J segment 6 bases; nucleotides outside the gene matches: 5. CDR3 length equals 13 residues. CDR1 and CDR2 from the germline V gene are LNHDA and SQIVND (reference sequence). CDR3 amino acids: CASETGGVQPQHF. The DNA for the CDR3 is TGTGCCAGTGAGACAGGGGGGGTTCAGCCCCAGCATTTT.

This clone came up once. The chain employs TRBV28 and TRBJ1-1; D perhaps matches TRBD1 (6 bases). The CDR3 is made up of 16 amino acids. Deletions cut 8 bases from V and 2 bases from J, with 21 bases between. In germline, CDR1 is MDHEN, CDR2 SYDVKM. CDR3 nucleotide sequence: TGTGCCAGCCTCGGGCCTCTGGGGACACCCAACACTGAAGCTTTCTTT. Protein: CASLGPLGTPNTEAFF.

This rearrangement joins TRBV20-1 to TRBJ1-3; D is unclear. The CDR3 is 14 residues long. Between the trimmed V and J ends, which lost 3 bases and 1 base, there was a span of 10 bases. Germline V CDR1 and CDR2: DFQATT, SNEGSKA (reference sequence). Here the CDR3 reads CSASPGSSGNTIYF. In DNA, the CDR3 is TGCAGTGCTAGTCCCGGGAGTTCTGGAAACACCATATATTTT.

The chain employs TRBV5-1 and TRBJ2-7; D possibly corresponds to TRBD2 (5 bases). The V end was cut by 0 bases, the J end by 2 bases, with 15 bases between. Germline values: CDR1 SGHRS, CDR2 YFSETQ. The CDR3 runs to 16 residues. The CDR3 spells CASSLDLAMRTYEQYF. The CDR3 bases are TGCGCCAGCAGCTTGGATCTAGCTATGAGAACCTACGAGCAGTACTTC. Full variable domain (rest looked up from reference TRBV5-1 and TRBJ2-7): KAGVTQTPRYLIKTRGQQVTLSCSPISGHRSVSWYQQTPGQGLQFLFEYFSETQRNKGNFPGRFSGRQFSNSRSEMNVSTLELGDSALYLCASSLDLAMRTYEQYFGPGTRLTVT.

The chain combines TRBV24-1 with TRBJ2-7; D is possibly TRBD1 (6 bases). Germline V gives CDR1 KGHDR, CDR2 SFDVKD. This CDR3 is 14 amino acids long. Trimming took off 5 bases at V and 5 bases at J, with 15 bases between the two ends. CDR3 in amino acids: CATSVGGAVDEQYF. In DNA, the CDR3 is TGTGCCACCAGTGTTGGGGGCGCGGTCGACGAGCAGTACTTC.

This chain joins TRBV2 and TRBJ2-5, with 7 bases lining up with TRBD2. This CDR3 comprises 15 residues. The ends lost 7 bases at V and 1 base at J; junction bases unmatched: 9. Germline V gene lookup returns CDR1 SNHLY and CDR2 FYNNEI. The CDR3 spells CASTSAGVPQETQYF. CDR3 sequence (DNA): TGTGCCAGCACTAGTGCGGGGGTGCCCCAAGAGACCCAGTACTTC. The full variable domain, rest sourced from reference TRBV2 and TRBJ2-5, is EPEVTQTPSHQVTQMGQEVILRCVPISNHLYFYWYRQILGQKVEFLVSFYNNEISEKSEIFDDQFSVERPDGSNFTLKIRSTKLEDSAMYFCASTSAGVPQETQYFGPGTRLLVL.

The chain recombines TRBV10-2 with TRBJ1-5, with 9 bases fitting TRBD1. The CDR3 contains 17 residues. J lost 4 bases, V lost 10 bases, and 17 bases had no gene match. Germline values: CDR1 WSHSY, CDR2 SAAADI. CDR3 DNA: TGCGCCACCACGATTTCGGACAGGGGCCGATTTAATCAGCCCCAGCATTTT. This codes for CATTISDRGRFNQPQHF.

V is TRBV2 and J is TRBJ1-1; 9 bases line up with TRBD1. Germline values: CDR1 SNHLY, CDR2 FYNNEI. V shed 6 bases and J 0 bases; nucleotides not matched to a gene: 5. This CDR3 is 15 amino acids long. The chain's CDR3 is CASRGTGNMNTEAFF. CDR3 sequence (DNA): TGTGCCAGCAGAGGGACAGGGAACATGAACACTGAAGCTTTCTTT.

In its sample, this clone was seen a few times. The CDR3 sequence: CASSYSWRETQYF. The CDR3 DNA reads as TGTGCCAGCAGTTATTCGTGGAGAGAGACCCAGTACTTC. V is TRBV6-6 and J is TRBJ2-5; D unclear. The V and J ends lost 3 bases and 4 bases respectively, with 9 bases between them. The germline V gene has CDR1 MNHNY and CDR2 SVGAGI (reference sequence). The CDR3 runs to 13 residues.

The rearrangement uses TRBV7-3 and TRBJ2-3; D is unclear. Per germline, CDR1 SGHTA and CDR2 FQGTGA. CDR3 size: 12 residues. V lost 4 bases and J 2 bases, leaving 4 bases between the germline ends. CDR3 coding DNA: TGTGCCAGCAGCTCTCTCACAGATACGCAGTATTTT. This translates into CASSSLTDTQYF.

The chain combines TRBV19 with TRBJ2-7, with TRBD1 matching 7 bases. The CDR3 runs 15 residues. CDR1 and CDR2 (germline): LNHDA, SQIVND (reference sequence). The V and J ends lost 4 bases and 1 base, in that order; junction bases with no gene match: 7. The CDR3 nucleotides are TGTGCCAGTAGTACTACAAGACAGGGATCCTACGAGCAGTACTTC. It codes for CASSTTRQGSYEQYF.

V is TRBV6-5 and J is TRBJ2-3, with unresolved D. CDR1 is MNHEY and CDR2 is SVGAGI in the germline V gene. This CDR3 comprises 13 residues. The V end was cut by 8 bases, the J end by 8 bases, with 17 bases between. This CDR3 reads CASARDLLGTQYF. CDR3 DNA sequence: TGTGCCAGCGCGCGAGACTTATTGGGTACGCAGTATTTT.

This sequence joins TRBV2 and TRBJ1-4; D remains unclear. The CDR3 spans 14 residues. CDR1 and CDR2 (germline): SNHLY, FYNNEI. The V end was cut by 7 bases, the J end by 7 bases, with 16 bases between. This chain's CDR3 is CASKLAFVSEKLFF. In nucleotides, the CDR3 is TGTGCCAGCAAACTTGCCTTTGTCTCTGAAAAACTGTTTTTT.

The chain employs TRBV29-1 and TRBJ2-3; D gene ambiguous. CDR3 size: 12 residues. The germline V gene encodes CDR1 SQVTM and CDR2 ANQGSEA. V was clipped by 7 bases and J by 3 bases, with 11 bases between them. DNA for the CDR3: TGCAGCGCCCAACCCGGGACAGATACGCAGTATTTT. Translation: CSAQPGTDTQYF.

The gene calls are TRBV5-1 and TRBJ1-1; 8 positions match TRBD1. The CDR3 runs 16 residues. With V trimmed by 2 bases and J by 2 bases, 8 bases remained unmatched. Germline assignment: CDR1 SGHRS and CDR2 YFSETQ. The CDR3 spells CASSFTTGGTNTEAFF. DNA for the CDR3: TGCGCCAGCAGCTTCACTACAGGGGGGACAAACACTGAAGCTTTCTTT. Full variable domain (outside the CDR3, taken from reference TRBV5-1 and TRBJ1-1): KAGVTQTPRYLIKTRGQQVTLSCSPISGHRSVSWYQQTPGQGLQFLFEYFSETQRNKGNFPGRFSGRQFSNSRSEMNVSTLELGDSALYLCASSFTTGGTNTEAFFGQGTRLTVV.

The chain links TRBV30 to TRBJ1-5; D ambiguous. This CDR3 is built from 14 residues. Germline V gene data show CDR1 as GTSNPN and CDR2 as SVGIG (reference sequence). Trimming took 0 bases from V and 4 from J, leaving 10 bases between them. The CDR3 DNA sequence: TGTGCCTGGAGTGTCCCTCCCTTGAATCAGCCCCAGCATTTT. Its translation: CAWSVPPLNQPQHF.

This chain uses TRBV9 with TRBJ1-5; 12 bases agree with TRBD1. The CDR3 is 15 residues long. CDR1 and CDR2 (germline): SGDLS, YYNGEE. The V gene end was trimmed by 3 bases and the J gene end by 7 bases; junction bases not matched to a gene: 5. CDR3 bases: TGTGCCAGCAGCGCGGGACAGGGGGCTGGGCAGCCCCAGCATTTT. The encoded protein is CASSAGQGAGQPQHF.

This chain joins TRBV30 and TRBJ1-5; D is perhaps TRBD1 (6 bases). Germline CDR1 and CDR2: GTSNPN and SVGIG (reference sequence). This CDR3 contains 13 residues. V dropped 3 bases and J dropped 1 base, with 7 bases sitting between them. CDR3 nucleotide sequence: TGTGCCTGGAGACAGGGAAGCAATCAGCCCCAGCATTTT. This sequence encodes CAWRQGSNQPQHF.

The J gene is TRBJ1-5, the V gene TRBV27; TRBD1 matches at 7 bases. Germline-derived CDR1 and CDR2 are MNHEY and SMNVEV (reference sequence). The CDR3 runs to 16 residues. V dropped 4 bases and J dropped 3; count of bases not matched to a gene: 9. CDR3 DNA sequence: TGTGCCAGCAGTTCCCTACTGACAGGGAACAATCAGCCCCAGCATTTT. It yields the protein CASSSLLTGNNQPQHF.

For the CDR3, the DNA is TGTGCCAGCCCTACGAGCTCTGGAAACACCATATATTTT. Amino acids: CASPTSSGNTIYF. The genes are TRBV18 and TRBJ1-3; D call uncertain. V lost 8 bases, J lost 0 bases, and 8 bases lay in between. Germline lookup yields CDR1 KGHSH and CDR2 LQKENI. The CDR3 has 13 residues.

CDR3 residues: CSVTGTETGELFF. In DNA form, the CDR3 reads TGCAGCGTTACAGGGACAGAAACCGGGGAGCTGTTTTTT. V gene TRBV29-1 combines with J gene TRBJ2-2; 7 bases match TRBD1. The length of the CDR3 is 13 residues. Germline V lookup: CDR1 SQVTM, CDR2 ANQGSEA. Trimming cost V 5 bases and J 5 bases; bases outside gene matches: 5.

The rearrangement uses TRBV6-1 and TRBJ1-1; D is undetermined. The CDR3 has 15 residues. V was cut by 0 bases and J by 1 base, with 9 bases left in between. From germline, CDR1 is MNHNS and CDR2 SASEGT. CDR3 bases: TGTGCCAGCAGTGAAGCGGAGGGAGGGAACACTGAAGCTTTCTTT. Its protein product is CASSEAEGGNTEAFF.